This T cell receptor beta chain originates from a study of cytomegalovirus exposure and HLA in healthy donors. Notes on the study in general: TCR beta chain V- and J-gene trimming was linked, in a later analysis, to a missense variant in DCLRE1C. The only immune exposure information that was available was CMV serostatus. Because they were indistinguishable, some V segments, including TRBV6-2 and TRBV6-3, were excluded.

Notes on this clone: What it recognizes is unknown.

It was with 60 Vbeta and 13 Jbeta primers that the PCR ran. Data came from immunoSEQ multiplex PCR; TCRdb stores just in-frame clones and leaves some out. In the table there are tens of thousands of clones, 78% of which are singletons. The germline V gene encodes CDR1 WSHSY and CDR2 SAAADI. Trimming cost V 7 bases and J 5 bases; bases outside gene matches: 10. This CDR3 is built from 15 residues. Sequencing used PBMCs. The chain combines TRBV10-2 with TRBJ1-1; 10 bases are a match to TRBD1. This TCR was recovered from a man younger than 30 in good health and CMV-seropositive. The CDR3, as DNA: TGCGCCAGCATCACTCGGGACAGGGGAGGAACTGAAGCTTTCTTT. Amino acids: CASITRDRGGTEAFF.